The 31 T cell receptor beta chains in this list originate from one sample, sequenced in a study of neurological immune-mediated disorders. TCRdb reprocessed the 5' RACE reads via MiXCR and lists one record per CDR3 protein. This table has 55,000 to 65,000 distinct CDR3 sequences, about an eighth appearing once. Source material: PBMCs. The receptors shown here come from a woman in her sixties with HTLV-1-associated myelopathy (HAM/TSP).

This clonotype was seen at least ten times. The gene calls are TRBV5-1 and TRBJ2-1, with D uncertain. This CDR3 region has 14 residues. Germline V gene data show CDR1 as SGHRS and CDR2 as YFSETQ. Between the trimmed V and J ends, which lost 0 bases and 7 bases, there was a span of 11 bases. CDR3 protein: CASSLGGPRNEQFF. CDR3 in DNA: TGCGCCAGCAGCTTGGGAGGTCCCCGGAATGAGCAGTTCTTC.

In this sample, this clonotype turned up many times. This sequence joins TRBV5-5 and TRBJ2-5, with 10 bases that match TRBD2. This CDR3 is built from 15 residues. Germline lookup yields CDR1 SGHKS and CDR2 YYEKEE (reference sequence). Trimming took 2 bases from V and 5 from J; bases not matched to a gene: 6. The CDR3, as DNA: TGTGCCAGCAGCTTTCTAGCGGGAGTCAGTGAGACCCAGTACTTC. Its translation: CASSFLAGVSETQYF.

This clonotype has ten or more counts. The V and J genes are TRBV10-2 and TRBJ2-3; 9 positions match TRBD2. This CDR3 is built from 16 residues. V shed 6 bases, J shed 2 bases, and the junction held 9 bases outside the gene matches. CDR1 WSHSY and CDR2 SAAADI come from the germline V gene. CDR3 region: CASRRAASGTTDTQYF. The CDR3 bases are TGCGCCAGCAGGAGAGCGGCTAGCGGGACCACAGATACGCAGTATTTT.

This clonotype was counted many times. The chain employs TRBV5-1 and TRBJ1-5; TRBD1 matches at 9 bases. The CDR3 is made up of 16 amino acids. V gave up 5 bases and J gave up 2 bases; unmatched junction bases: 8. The germline V gene has CDR1 SGHRS and CDR2 YFSETQ. DNA of the CDR3: TGCGCCAGCAGATCGGACAGGGGTCGGGGCAATCAGCCCCAGCATTTT. Translation: CASRSDRGRGNQPQHF.

This clonotype was observed many times. This chain joins TRBV7-2 and TRBJ2-1; the match to TRBD2 covers 11 bases. The ends lost 4 bases at V and 5 bases at J; junction bases unmatched: 7. The CDR3 runs to 16 residues. The germline V gene has CDR1 SGHTA and CDR2 FQGNSA. CDR3 amino acids: CASSSGTSGYDNEQFF. The CDR3, as DNA: TGTGCCAGCAGCTCTGGGACTAGCGGCTACGACAATGAGCAGTTCTTC.

This clonotype was observed many times. The chain couples TRBV5-1 to TRBJ2-5, with 11 bases that match TRBD2. V trimming: 7 bases; J trimming: 3 bases; junction bases outside the gene matches: 8. This CDR3 comprises 15 residues. In germline, CDR1 is SGHRS, CDR2 YFSETQ. The CDR3 nucleotides read TGCGCCAGCGGAAAGGGGACTAGCGGTGAAGAGACCCAGTACTTC. Protein sequence: CASGKGTSGEETQYF. The full variable domain, rest sourced from reference TRBV5-1 and TRBJ2-5, is KAGVTQTPRYLIKTRGQQVTLSCSPISGHRSVSWYQQTPGQGLQFLFEYFSETQRNKGNFPGRFSGRQFSNSRSEMNVSTLELGDSALYLCASGKGTSGEETQYFGPGTRLLVL.

At least ten counts were recorded for this clonotype. This chain links TRBV3-1 with TRBJ2-1; 7 bases are shared with TRBD1. V trimming: 4 bases; J trimming: 8 bases; junction bases outside the gene matches: 11. CDR1 is LGHDT and CDR2 is YNNKEL in the germline V gene (reference sequence). This CDR3 contains 15 residues. The CDR3, as DNA: TGTGCCAGCAGCCCATCCTCGGGACAGAAGTATGAGCAGTTCTTC. It specifies CASSPSSGQKYEQFF.

This clonotype appeared a single time. The CDR3 sequence: CSARKTGEVFGHYGYTF. The CDR3 nucleotides are TGCAGTGCTCGAAAAACAGGGGAGGTATTTGGACACTATGGCTACACCTTC. The J gene is TRBJ1-2, the V gene TRBV20-1; 7 positions match TRBD1. Trimming at V came to 5 bases and at J to 3 bases, leaving 18 bases not matched to a gene. The germline CDR1 and CDR2 sequences are DFQATT and SNEGSKA (reference sequence). This CDR3 contains 17 residues.

This clonotype has a count of ten or more. The rearrangement links TRBV5-1 to TRBJ2-2; weak D call: TRBD1 (5 bases). Deletions cut 3 bases from V and 4 bases from J, with 22 bases between. The CDR3 runs to 18 residues. Germline CDR1 reads SGHRS; CDR2 reads YFSETQ. The CDR3 bases are TGCGCCAGCAGCTCCAATCTCCTAGGGGCCGGAAGCACCGGGGAGCTGTTTTTT. This codes for CASSSNLLGAGSTGELFF.

This clonotype has ten or more counts. The rearrangement links TRBV7-8 to TRBJ2-1, with D hard to call. Germline CDR1 is SGHVS and CDR2 is FQNEAQ. V lost 5 bases and J lost 10, with 15 bases in between. The CDR3 is made up of 13 amino acids. CDR3 nucleotides: TGTGCCAGCAGCCCCTACCCACTCGAGGAGCAGTTCTTC. Its translation is CASSPYPLEEQFF.

This clonotype was counted ten times or more. The gene calls are TRBV6-5 and TRBJ2-3; 11 positions match TRBD1. J was trimmed by 1 base and V by 2 bases; bases with no gene match: 2. The CDR3 length is 16 residues. Germline CDR1 and CDR2: MNHEY and SVGAGI. The CDR3 protein is CASSYLGQGGTDTQYF. Written as DNA, the CDR3 is TGTGCCAGCAGTTACCTGGGACAGGGGGGCACAGATACGCAGTATTTT.

This clonotype was observed at least ten times. The chain is built from TRBV7-8 and TRBJ1-1; no firm D call. V lost 1 base and J lost 0, with 6 bases in between. This CDR3 is built from 14 residues. Looked up from germline, CDR1 is SGHVS and CDR2 is FQNEAQ. The CDR3 loop reads CASSLGLMNTEAFF. The CDR3, as DNA: TGTGCCAGCAGCTTAGGACTGATGAACACTGAAGCTTTCTTT.

The chain has TRBV10-3 and TRBJ2-5; the D gene is possibly TRBD1 (6 bases). The V and J ends lost 4 bases and 3 bases respectively, with 12 bases between them. The CDR3 spans 14 residues. The germline V gene encodes CDR1 ENHRY and CDR2 SYGVKD. CDR3 in amino acids: CAISGAGDEETQYF. CDR3 in DNA: TGTGCCATCAGTGGGGCAGGGGATGAAGAGACCCAGTACTTC.

This clonotype was seen ten or more times. This sequence joins TRBV5-1 and TRBJ2-7; 11 bases align to TRBD2. Per germline, CDR1 SGHRS and CDR2 YFSETQ. This CDR3 is 16 amino acids long. The trim removed 0 bases at V and 6 bases at J, leaving 8 bases unmatched. The CDR3 DNA reads TGCGCCAGCAGCTTGGCAGTTCTAGCGGGAGGAAGCGAGCAGTACTTC. Protein sequence: CASSLAVLAGGSEQYF.

The sample holds many counts of this clonotype. The chain links TRBV6-5 to TRBJ2-1; D not certain. Germline V gives CDR1 MNHEY, CDR2 SVGAGI. Trimming stripped 3 bases from V and 0 bases from J, with 9 bases between. The CDR3 totals 15 residues. The CDR3 is CASSYGISSYNEQFF. The DNA for the CDR3 is TGTGCCAGCAGTTATGGGATAAGCTCCTACAATGAGCAGTTCTTC.

This clonotype was detected ten times or more. V is TRBV27 and J is TRBJ1-2; TRBD1 aligns across 10 bases. The trim removed 3 bases at V and 2 bases at J, leaving 3 bases unmatched. The CDR3 consists of 15 residues. In germline, CDR1 is MNHEY, CDR2 SMNVEV (reference sequence). The CDR3 protein is CASSLDRGGNYGYTF. The DNA for the CDR3 is TGTGCCAGCAGTTTGGACAGGGGGGGGAACTATGGCTACACCTTC.

This clonotype was seen ten or more times. V and J are TRBV2 and TRBJ2-7; 12 nucleotides match TRBD2. V gave up 2 bases and J gave up 2 bases; unmatched junction bases: 1. CDR1 is SNHLY, CDR2 FYNNEI, per germline. This CDR3 has 15 residues. The CDR3 sequence is CASSELAGGPYEQYF. CDR3 nucleotide sequence: TGTGCCAGCAGTGAACTAGCGGGAGGGCCCTACGAGCAGTACTTC.

This clonotype occurred many times. The rearrangement uses TRBV6-5 and TRBJ2-2; 9 bases are shared with TRBD2. The CDR3 is made up of 15 amino acids. With 7 bases clipped from V and 4 bases from J, the junction kept 7 bases outside the gene matches. The germline gives CDR1 MNHEY, CDR2 SVGAGI. In nucleotides, the CDR3 is TGTGCCAGCAACCCTAGCGGGATCTTCACCGGGGAGCTGTTTTTT. It encodes CASNPSGIFTGELFF.

There are many counts of this clonotype. The chain has TRBV7-8 and TRBJ2-7, with D possibly matching TRBD1 (6 bases). CDR3 size: 14 residues. CDR1 and CDR2 from the germline V gene are SGHVS and FQNEAQ. V was pared by 4 bases and J by 6 bases, with 16 bases between. CDR3 nucleotide sequence: TGTGCCAGCAGCTACGGACAGCCCGTGGGCGAGCAGTACTTC. Translating gives CASSYGQPVGEQYF.

This clonotype has at least ten counts. V is TRBV2 and J is TRBJ2-7; unclear D gene. The CDR3 runs 15 residues. The ends were cut back, 3 bases at V and 3 bases at J, with 15 bases in the middle. The germline CDR1 and CDR2 sequences are SNHLY and FYNNEI. DNA for the CDR3: TGTGCCAGCAGTGATTCTTCGGTGGGGAACTACGAGCAGTACTTC. Its translation is CASSDSSVGNYEQYF.

CDR3 residues: CSVRAGAKNIQYF. CDR3 in DNA: TGCAGCGTTCGGGCAGGGGCCAAAAACATTCAGTACTTC. The genes are TRBV29-1 and TRBJ2-4; D is perhaps TRBD1 (5 bases). This CDR3 region has 13 residues. With 5 bases removed from V and 1 base from J, the gap between germline ends came to 9 bases. Germline V gives CDR1 SQVTM, CDR2 ANQGSEA.

This clonotype was counted ten times or more. The chain is built from TRBV3-1 and TRBJ1-2, with 8 bases matching TRBD1. The V and J ends lost 4 bases and 8 bases, in that order; junction bases with no gene match: 6. Germline CDR1 and CDR2: LGHDT and YNNKEL (reference sequence). The CDR3 length is 13 residues. This CDR3 reads CASSRTGTRGYTF. CDR3 nucleotides: TGTGCCAGCAGCCGGACAGGGACTCGGGGCTACACCTTC.

The genes are TRBV21-1 and TRBJ2-5; the table's D call, TRBD2, was not checked against the DNA. TRBV21-1 constitutes a pseudogene. There are 16 residues in the CDR3. The CDR3 DNA follows: TGTGCCAGCAGCAAAGACGCTAGCGGGGGCCAAGAGACCCAGTACTTC. Translated: CASSKDASGGQETQYF.

This clonotype was picked up many times. This rearrangement joins TRBV2 to TRBJ1-4; 9 nucleotides line up with TRBD1. Germline values: CDR1 SNHLY, CDR2 FYNNEI. CDR3 length: 12 residues. J was trimmed by 6 bases and V by 11 bases; bases with no gene match: 4. The CDR3: CAGTGMDEKLFF. In DNA, the CDR3 is TGTGCCGGGACAGGGATGGATGAAAAACTGTTTTTT.

This clonotype has a count of ten or more. The chain carries TRBV10-1 and TRBJ1-5; tentative D call: TRBD1 (5 bases). Trimming stripped 6 bases from V and 7 bases from J, with 13 bases between. Germline V CDR1 and CDR2: WNHNN, SYGVQD (reference sequence). The CDR3 covers 13 residues. The CDR3 reads CASSRAEGQPQHF. CDR3 bases: TGCGCCAGCAGCAGGGCCGAGGGACAGCCCCAGCATTTT.

With regard to this clonotype: A much larger clone sits a single nucleotide away, making a read error possible. The V and J genes are TRBV20-1 and TRBJ2-4; TRBD1 agrees at 9 bases. Germline CDR1 and CDR2: DFQATT and SNEGSKA (reference sequence). V was clipped by 7 bases and J by 2 bases; unmatched bases: 9. The length of the CDR3 is 15 residues. CDR3 in DNA: TGCAGTGTCCGACGGGACAGGGTGACCAAAAACATTCAGTACTTC. It encodes CSVRRDRVTKNIQYF.

This clonotype was seen ten or more times. This sequence joins TRBV28 and TRBJ1-6; 7 positions agree with TRBD1. CDR1 MDHEN and CDR2 SYDVKM come from the germline V gene. The CDR3 runs to 15 residues. V gave up 7 bases and J gave up 8 bases; unmatched junction bases: 11. The CDR3 protein is CASIGGRGRYSPLHF. Written as DNA, the CDR3 is TGTGCCAGCATTGGGGGGAGGGGGCGATATTCACCCCTCCACTTT. Looking up the rest from reference TRBV28 and TRBJ1-6 gives the full variable domain: DVKVTQSSRYLVKRTGEKVFLECVQDMDHENMFWYRQDPGLGLRLIYFSYDVKMKEKGDIPEGYSVSREKKERFSLILESASTNQTSMYLCASIGGRGRYSPLHFGNGTRLTVT.

This clonotype was seen repeatedly, ten times or more. V gene TRBV5-1 combines with J gene TRBJ1-1; TRBD1 is a possible D gene (5 bases). CDR3 length equals 15 residues. V was trimmed by 0 bases and J by 3 bases, leaving 12 bases between them. CDR1 is SGHRS, CDR2 YFSETQ, per germline. The CDR3 DNA is TGCGCCAGCAGCTTGGGGCAGGGTGATCACACTGAAGCTTTCTTT. Translation: CASSLGQGDHTEAFF. Combining the CDR3 with reference TRBV5-1 and TRBJ1-1 gives the whole variable domain KAGVTQTPRYLIKTRGQQVTLSCSPISGHRSVSWYQQTPGQGLQFLFEYFSETQRNKGNFPGRFSGRQFSNSRSEMNVSTLELGDSALYLCASSLGQGDHTEAFFGQGTRLTVV.

Comment on this clonotype: One end of the junction varies from germline; a read error may be responsible. The CDR3 region has the DNA TGCAGCGCGGGACAGAGCTATGGCCACACATTC. Its protein is CSAGQSYGHTF. The gene calls are TRBV29-1 and TRBJ1-2; TRBD1 matches at 7 bases. Germline V gives CDR1 SQVTM, CDR2 ANQGSEA. This CDR3 region has 11 residues.

This chain connects TRBV20-1 to TRBJ1-1; D is ambiguous. From germline, CDR1 is DFQATT and CDR2 SNEGSKA (reference sequence). The CDR3 has 17 residues. Trimming pared 0 bases from V and 3 bases from J, leaving 20 bases between. The CDR3 loop is CSARDIWRVDRDTEAFF. Written as DNA, the CDR3 is TGCAGTGCTAGAGATATTTGGAGGGTCGACCGGGACACTGAAGCTTTCTTT.

Points on this clonotype: With a much larger clone just one base away, this may be a read error. This chain joins TRBV9 and TRBJ2-2; D perhaps matches TRBD1 (6 bases). CDR3 size: 16 residues. CDR1 and CDR2 from the germline V gene are SGDLS and YYNGEE. The chain's CDR3 is CASSGGTSANTWELFF. For the CDR3, the DNA is TGTGCCAGCAGCGGGGGGACATCTGCGAACACCTGGGAGCTGTTTTTT. Looking up the rest from reference TRBV9 and TRBJ2-2 gives the full variable domain: DSGVTQTPKHLITATGQRVTLRCSPRSGDLSVYWYQQSLDQGLQFLIQYYNGEERAKGNILERFSAQQFPDLHSELNLSSLELGDSALYFCASSGGTSANTWELFFGEGSRLTVL.